The clone carrying this TCR beta chain came up many times. The antigen is undetermined. Researchers amplified the TCR beta CDR3 regions from RNA transcripts. When the TCR CDR3 underwent first-round RT-PCR, the HTBI primer set was used. TCRdb re-derived calls from the multiplex PCR reads in MiXCR, one entry per CDR3 protein. There are approximately 400,000 distinct CDR3 sequences in the sample; 15% to 18% occur only once, and about 27% lies in the top ten. The sample belongs to a study of T cells in Graves' hyperthyroidism and ophthalmopathy. Points from the study as a whole: The blood repertoire included most of the expanded thyroid clonotypes above 0.001.

The germline V gene encodes CDR1 SGHRS and CDR2 YFSETQ. The CDR3 length is 15 residues. V was pared by 2 bases and J by 5 bases, with 11 bases between. The sequenced sample was blood. The TCR originated in a young woman with Graves' hyperthyroidism that later progressed to Graves' ophthalmopathy. This chain connects TRBV5-1 to TRBJ1-6; D unclear. CDR3 region: CASSFSRGDNSPLHF. The CDR3 DNA reads as TGCGCCAGCAGCTTCTCTCGGGGTGATAATTCACCCCTCCACTTT.